These T cell receptor beta chains were read from a single sample in a study of T cells in localized non-small cell lung cancer. The repertoire was sequenced with immunoSEQ multiplex PCR; TCRdb's copy has only in-frame clones and lacks some. The sample has 20,000 to 25,000 clones, approximately 91% seen once; the top ten hold about 14%. The source material was peripheral blood, sampled before any cancer treatment. The receptors come from a male donor at least 60 years old with stage I lung adenocarcinoma. The CDR3 runs from the conserved cysteine through the conserved F or W. Not all rows give a size; the values are once, few, many and, for expanded clones, a class.

CDR3: CASSINPGTRSSGANVLTF; V: TRBV9; size: -; J: TRBJ2-6
CDR3: CASSGEMGNQPQHF; V: TRBV28; size: -; J: TRBJ1-5
CDR3: CASNTAQPQHF; V: TRBV6-9; size: -; J: TRBJ1-5
CDR3: CASSLNSESSYNSPLHF; V: TRBV11-1; size: -; J: TRBJ1-6
CDR3: CASSPGQGNYGYTF; V: TRBV28; size: -; J: TRBJ1-2
CDR3: CAIGRVQDEQFF; V: TRBV10-3; size: -; J: TRBJ2-1
CDR3: CSGGGSGGTDTQYF; V: TRBV29-1; size: -; J: TRBJ2-3
CDR3: CASSRGQMDEKLFF; V: TRBV5-1; size: -; J: TRBJ1-4
CDR3: CASSTEVGGDYGYTF; V: TRBV5-1; size: -; J: TRBJ1-2
CDR3: CASSPDRTNTYNEQFF; V: TRBV18; size: -; J: TRBJ2-1
CDR3: CASSLDGGEGSETQYF; V: TRBV11-2; size: once; J: -
CDR3: CASSSSSTGGRNEQYF; V: TRBV5-1; size: once; J: TRBJ2-7
CDR3: CASSPGTGLSGSYEQYF; V: TRBV5-1; size: -; J: TRBJ2-7
CDR3: CASSADLNSPLHF; V: TRBV7-8; size: -; J: TRBJ1-6
CDR3: CASSLGGTHGETQYF; V: TRBV7-7; size: -; J: TRBJ2-5
CDR3: CASSLGQPNYEQYF; V: TRBV6-5; size: -; J: TRBJ2-7
CDR3: CASSPRDSLAGELFF; V: TRBV18; size: -; J: TRBJ2-2
CDR3: CASSKKLQGIPAYSNQPQHF; V: TRBV21-1; size: -; J: TRBJ1-5
CDR3: CASKPGTGVRYEQYF; V: TRBV6-1; size: -; J: TRBJ2-7
CDR3: CASSHAGGLNEQFF; V: TRBV7-2; size: once; J: TRBJ2-1
CDR3: CASNPGQGRETQYF; V: TRBV28; size: -; J: TRBJ2-5
CDR3: CSARDLAFF; V: TRBV20-1; size: -; J: TRBJ1-1
CDR3: CASSTAGLMNTEAFF; V: TRBV28; size: -; J: TRBJ1-1
CDR3: CASSVPGQGPNYGYTF; V: TRBV19; size: -; J: TRBJ1-2
CDR3: CASSFLRVRGAGNIQYF; V: TRBV28; size: -; J: TRBJ2-4
CDR3: CASSQAFGAGGSYNEQFF; V: TRBV14; size: -; J: TRBJ2-1
CDR3: CASSGQGGGNTIYF; V: TRBV7-9; size: -; J: TRBJ1-3
CDR3: CASRGTGFNSLTF; V: TRBV28; size: -; J: TRBJ1-2
CDR3: CASSQEYTGELFF; V: TRBV4-3; size: -; J: TRBJ2-2
CDR3: CASSLGRTDTQYF; V: TRBV5-6; size: -; J: TRBJ2-3